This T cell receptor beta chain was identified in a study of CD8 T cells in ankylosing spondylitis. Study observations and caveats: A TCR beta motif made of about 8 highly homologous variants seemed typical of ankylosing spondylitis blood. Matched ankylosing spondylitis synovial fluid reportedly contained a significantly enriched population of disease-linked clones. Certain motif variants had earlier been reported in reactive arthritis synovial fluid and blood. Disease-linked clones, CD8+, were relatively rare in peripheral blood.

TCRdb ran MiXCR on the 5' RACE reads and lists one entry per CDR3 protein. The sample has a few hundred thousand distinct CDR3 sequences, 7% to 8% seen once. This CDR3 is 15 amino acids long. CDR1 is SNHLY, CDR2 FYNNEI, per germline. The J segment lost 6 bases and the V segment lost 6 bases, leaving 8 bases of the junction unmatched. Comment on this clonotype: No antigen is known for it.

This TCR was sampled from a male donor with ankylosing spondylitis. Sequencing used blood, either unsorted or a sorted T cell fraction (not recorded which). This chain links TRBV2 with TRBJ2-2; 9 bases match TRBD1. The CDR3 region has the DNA TGTGCCAGCAGCGAGGGACAGGGAAAAGCCGGGGAGCTGTTTTTT. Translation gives CASSEGQGKAGELFF.